Each of the 24 T cell receptor beta chains below was sequenced from the same sample in a study of radiotherapy plus CTLA-4 blockade in lung cancer. Using immunoSEQ multiplex PCR, the repertoire was profiled, and TCRdb retains in-frame clones only, with some absent. Among 40,000 to 60,000 clones listed, roughly four fifths were seen once. Source: peripheral blood, taken from a patient treated with radiotherapy plus ipilimumab. These TCRs come from a human donor with non-small cell lung cancer who had stable disease on radiotherapy plus ipilimumab.

V is TRBV28 and J is TRBJ2-7, with TRBD1 matching over 9 bases. This CDR3 contains 15 residues. After removal of 5 bases from V and 3 bases from J, the junction contained 8 bases not matched to a gene. Germline-derived CDR1 and CDR2 are MDHEN and SYDVKM. CDR3 sequence (DNA): TGTGCCAGCAGTCCAAGACAGGGGGGGTACTACGAGCAGTACTTC. This sequence encodes CASSPRQGGYYEQYF.

This clone was found once. This chain links TRBV7-2 with TRBJ2-7, with TRBD2 matching over 13 bases. This CDR3 spans 16 amino acids. The germline CDR1 and CDR2 sequences are SGHTA and FQGNSA. V trimming: 1 base; J trimming: 6 bases; junction bases outside the gene matches: 6. DNA of the CDR3: TGTGCCAGCAGCTTAGGGACTAGCGGGAGATCGGGCGAGCAGTACTTC. Translated, it gives CASSLGTSGRSGEQYF.

This chain uses TRBV28 with TRBJ1-3; D uncertain. CDR1 and CDR2 from the germline V gene are MDHEN and SYDVKM. The CDR3 runs to 14 residues. Trimming removed 10 bases at V and 0 bases at J, with 13 bases between. This CDR3 is CATTRGSSGNTIYF. For the CDR3, the DNA is TGTGCCACAACAAGAGGGAGCTCTGGAAACACCATATATTTT.

This clone was detected a few times. The rearrangement links TRBV4-1 to TRBJ2-7, with 8 bases lining up with TRBD2. Germline CDR1 and CDR2: MGHRA and YSYEKL. With 1 base clipped from V and 0 bases from J, the junction kept 8 bases outside the gene matches. The CDR3 runs to 17 residues. The chain's CDR3 is CASSQVISSGGSYEQYF. Written as DNA, the CDR3 is TGCGCCAGCAGCCAAGTCATATCCAGCGGGGGCTCCTACGAGCAGTACTTC.

The rearrangement uses TRBV19 and TRBJ2-2; 10 positions agree with TRBD2. The CDR3 consists of 17 residues. Germline-derived CDR1 and CDR2 are LNHDA and SQIVND (reference sequence). Trimming took 0 bases from V and 4 from J; bases not matched to a gene: 5. CDR3: CASSIDRAGGGTGELFF. The DNA for the CDR3 is TGTGCCAGTAGTATAGACCGAGCGGGAGGGGGCACCGGGGAGCTGTTTTTT.

This chain connects TRBV1 to TRBJ2-7; the tabulated D call, TRBD2, remains unverified against the DNA. TRBV1 is classified as a pseudogene. The CDR3 has 20 amino acids. The CDR3 region has the DNA TGCACCAGCAGCCAGAGCGCCCCCCGAGATATAAGGGCCGGGGGAAACGAGCAGTACTTC. Translated, it gives CTSSQSAPRDIRAGGNEQYF.

This sequence joins TRBV28 and TRBJ2-7; 9 bases align to TRBD2. The V and J ends lost 10 bases and 11 bases, in that order; junction bases with no gene match: 12. This CDR3 spans 12 amino acids. Looked up from germline, CDR1 is MDHEN and CDR2 is SYDVKM. In DNA form, the CDR3 reads TGTGCCACCCGCTGGGCGGGAGGGCCTGAGTACTTC. Encoded protein: CATRWAGGPEYF.

The rearrangement uses TRBV9 and TRBJ2-5, with D tentatively TRBD2 (6 bases). The DNA matches TRBJ2-7 better at its end, which makes the J call doubtful. The CDR3 is 14 residues long. The germline CDR1 and CDR2 sequences are SGDLS and YYNGEE. This chain's CDR3 is CASSPGPGAYEQYF. DNA of the CDR3: TGTGCCAGCAGCCCAGGGCCGGGAGCCTACGAGCAGTACTTC.

The V and J genes are TRBV7-6 and TRBJ1-5; 10 positions agree with TRBD1. The V gene's germline CDR1 is SGHVS and CDR2 FNYEAQ. Trimming removed 1 base from V and 4 bases from J; junction bases left unmatched: 4. The CDR3 contains 16 residues. The CDR3: CASSLGQGAINQPQHF. The CDR3 coding sequence is TGTGCCAGCAGCTTAGGACAGGGGGCGATTAATCAGCCCCAGCATTTT.

The chain carries TRBV5-1 and TRBJ2-5; perhaps TRBD1 as D (5 bases). Germline CDR1 and CDR2: SGHRS and YFSETQ. With 3 bases removed from V and 3 bases from J, the gap between germline ends came to 15 bases. This CDR3 comprises 15 residues. The CDR3 DNA is TGCGCCAGCAGCTCGGTCGGGCAGGGTGAAGAGACCCAGTACTTC. Translation gives CASSSVGQGEETQYF.

V gene TRBV5-4 combines with J gene TRBJ1-4; TRBD1 agrees at 7 bases. V dropped 2 bases and J dropped 8; count of bases not matched to a gene: 6. In germline, CDR1 is SGHNT, CDR2 YYREEE (reference sequence). The CDR3 covers 14 residues. The CDR3 here is CASSFDRDREKLFF. CDR3 nucleotides: TGTGCCAGCAGCTTCGACAGGGATAGGGAAAAACTGTTTTTT.

This clone occurred a few times. The chain recombines TRBV7-9 with TRBJ1-1, with TRBD1 as a possible D gene (6 bases). The CDR3 has 14 residues. Looked up from germline, CDR1 is SEHNR and CDR2 is FQNEAQ (reference sequence). V lost 5 bases to trimming and J lost 8 bases, with 18 bases between them. CDR3 nucleotide sequence: TGTGCCAGCAGCGTCTCCGGACAGACCCCCGAAGCTTTCTTT. This translates into CASSVSGQTPEAFF.

Only a few counts were recorded for this clone. This sample also contains other DNA sequences that code for the same CDR3. The CDR3 here is CASSEQGDYNEQFF. CDR3 DNA sequence: TGCGCCAGCAGTGAACAGGGGGATTACAATGAGCAGTTCTTC. This chain connects TRBV10-1 to TRBJ2-1; 8 positions match TRBD1. The CDR3 is made up of 14 amino acids. With V trimmed by 3 bases and J by 4 bases, 2 bases remained unmatched. CDR1 is WNHNN, CDR2 SYGVQD, per germline (reference sequence).

CDR3 bases: TGTGCCAGCAGCTTGGAGGTGGAGGTAGGCTACACCTTC. It translates to CASSLEVEVGYTF. The J gene is TRBJ1-2, the V gene TRBV7-9; the D is unclear. V dropped 3 bases and J dropped 8 bases, with 13 bases sitting between them. This CDR3 has 13 amino acids. Germline loops: CDR1 SEHNR, CDR2 FQNEAQ (reference sequence).

This rearrangement joins TRBV28 to TRBJ1-2, with 11 nucleotides matching TRBD1. The CDR3 is 14 amino acids. V was clipped by 5 bases and J by 4 bases; unmatched bases: 3. The germline V gene has CDR1 MDHEN and CDR2 SYDVKM. The CDR3 region is CASSPGTGGYGYTF. DNA for the CDR3: TGTGCCAGCAGTCCGGGGACAGGGGGCTATGGCTACACCTTC.

Only one count was recorded for this clone. The gene calls are TRBV30 and TRBJ1-1, with D perhaps matching TRBD1 (5 bases). The length of the CDR3 is 14 residues. CDR1 and CDR2 (germline): GTSNPN, SVGIG (reference sequence). Trimming pared 2 bases from V and 1 base from J, leaving 11 bases between. The CDR3 loop reads CAWSWGNANTEAFF. CDR3 coding DNA: TGTGCCTGGAGTTGGGGCAATGCGAACACTGAAGCTTTCTTT.

J is TRBJ2-7 and V is TRBV18, with 7 bases matching TRBD1. Germline assignment: CDR1 KGHSH and CDR2 LQKENI. Trimming took 4 bases from V and 9 from J; bases not matched to a gene: 12. The CDR3 loop spans 14 amino acids. The CDR3, as DNA: TGTGCCAGCTCACTCGGGACAGCTCAATGGGGGCAGTACTTC. It specifies CASSLGTAQWGQYF.

The genes are TRBV6-4 and TRBJ2-1; 13 bases match TRBD2. Germline lookup yields CDR1 MRHNA and CDR2 SNTAGT. V shed 0 bases, J shed 5 bases, and the junction held 1 base outside the gene matches. The CDR3 has 16 amino acids. For the CDR3, the DNA is TGTGCCAGCAGTGACTCGACTAGCGGGGGGAACAATGAGCAGTTCTTC. This codes for CASSDSTSGGNNEQFF.

The chain recombines TRBV9 with TRBJ2-1, with 14 bases aligning to TRBD2. V gave up 4 bases and J gave up 8 bases; unmatched junction bases: 14. The germline gives CDR1 SGDLS, CDR2 YYNGEE. This CDR3 is 18 amino acids long. CDR3 nucleotides: TGTGCCAGCAGCCCGAGGGGGGGACTAGCGGGAGACCCCGATGAGCAGTTCTTC. Its protein is CASSPRGGLAGDPDEQFF.

This rearrangement joins TRBV29-1 to TRBJ2-3; 8 bases match TRBD2. Germline V gene sequence: CDR1 SQVTM, CDR2 ANQGSEA. The CDR3 is 14 amino acids. J was trimmed by 0 bases and V by 8 bases; bases with no gene match: 7. The CDR3 here is CSTSGGPSTDTQYF. In DNA form, the CDR3 reads TGCAGCACCAGCGGGGGCCCTAGCACAGATACGCAGTATTTT.

This chain links TRBV2 with TRBJ1-3, with D hard to call. The CDR3 extends over 16 amino acids. The V end was cut by 7 bases, the J end by 3 bases, with 19 bases between. CDR1 is SNHLY, CDR2 FYNNEI, per germline. CDR3 DNA: TGTGCCAGCACCCGTTTTACTCTATTTGATGGAAACACCATATATTTT. Translated, it gives CASTRFTLFDGNTIYF.

This sequence joins TRBV11-2 and TRBJ1-4; D is undetermined. Germline CDR1 reads SGHAT; CDR2 reads FQNNGV. Trimming removed 5 bases at V and 5 bases at J, with 12 bases between. This CDR3 spans 14 amino acids. The CDR3 loop reads CASSPRRGNEKLFF. CDR3 sequence (DNA): TGTGCCAGCAGCCCGAGGCGTGGGAATGAAAAACTGTTTTTT.

V gene TRBV19 combines with J gene TRBJ2-1; the match to TRBD2 covers 16 bases. The V and J ends lost 5 bases and 0 bases, in that order; junction bases with no gene match: 10. From germline, CDR1 is LNHDA and CDR2 SQIVND (reference sequence). The CDR3 loop spans 20 amino acids. This CDR3 reads CASSGGLAGGARSSYNEQFF. For the CDR3, the DNA is TGTGCCAGTAGTGGGGGACTAGCGGGAGGGGCCCGCAGCTCCTACAATGAGCAGTTCTTC.

The chain uses TRBV7-2 and TRBJ2-1, with D tentatively TRBD1 (5 bases). In germline, CDR1 is SGHTA, CDR2 FQGNSA. The V and J ends lost 1 base and 1 base respectively, with 8 bases between them. This CDR3 spans 15 amino acids. CDR3 region: CASSLGRVSYNEQFF. The CDR3 coding sequence is TGTGCCAGCAGCTTAGGCAGGGTTTCCTACAATGAGCAGTTCTTC.